The sequence of this T cell receptor (beta chain) was determined in a study of control samples from healthy donors and cancer patients. Per the germline V gene, CDR1 is MNHEY and CDR2 is SMNVEV (reference sequence). The CDR3 runs 13 residues. V lost 1 base and J lost 7, with 8 bases in between. Repertoires were generated with immunoSEQ multiplex PCR, while TCRdb's copy carries only in-frame clones and drops some. This table has 95,000 to 150,000 clones, over 75% appearing once. This clonotype originated in a man aged 18-30 years in good health. The chain couples TRBV27 to TRBJ2-1; D may match TRBD1 or TRBD2 (5 bases each). Sequenced sample: blood. The CDR3 protein is CASSLFGGNEQFF. The CDR3 DNA follows: TGTGCCAGCAGTTTATTTGGGGGAAATGAGCAGTTCTTC.